This T cell receptor beta chain was documented in a study of regulatory and conventional T cells in RAG deficiency. General observations from the study: Omenn patients showed >90% Treg-Tconv overlap and shorter CDR3 lengths.

Clones were sequenced by immunoSEQ multiplex PCR, and TCRdb holds only the in-frame ones, with some missing. The sample lists roughly 45,000 clones, 80% to 90% seen once, with around 0.5% in the top ten. Remarks on this clone: The antigen remains undetermined.

Blood CD4+ CD25-low CD127-high conventional T cells supplied the genomic DNA template. The data also belong to a second study, concerning regulatory T cells. Per that paper: Amplification used 52 TRBV primers and 13 TRBJ primers.

The receptor's source is a human donor in good health. Material for sequencing was CD4+ effector T cells sorted from blood.

The CDR3 DNA reads as TGTGCCAGCTCACTGGGACAGGGGCCGACAGCTTTCTTT. Translating gives CASSLGQGPTAFF. J is TRBJ1-1 and V is TRBV18, with 10 bases matching TRBD1. The V gene's germline CDR1 is KGHSH and CDR2 LQKENI. The V and J ends lost 4 bases and 10 bases, in that order; junction bases with no gene match: 6. The CDR3 covers 13 residues.